The rows below give T cell receptor beta chains drawn from one sample of a study of OX40 agonist ivuxolimab in advanced cancers. Using immunoSEQ multiplex PCR, the repertoire was profiled, and TCRdb retains in-frame clones only, with some absent. The profile shows more than 60,000 clones, 80% to 90% of them singletons. The input for sequencing was CD4+ or CD8+ T cells sorted from blood, taken in a trial of the OX40 agonist ivuxolimab. The origin of the receptors is an adult with an advanced solid tumor such as melanoma, head and neck, liver or kidney cancer. Both conserved end residues are trimmed from each CDR3.

j_call | v_call | cdr3_length | cdr3_aa
TRBJ1-1 | TRBV7-9 | 12 | ASSLNRLNTEAF
TRBJ2-3 | TRBV7-9 | 13 | ASSYGAGGSDTQY
TRBJ2-5 | TRBV12-5 | 10 | ASAQAGGTQY
TRBJ1-4 | TRBV2 | 14 | ASSRRMGATNEKLF
TRBJ1-2 | TRBV5-4 | 12 | ASSPEGGRRGYT
TRBJ2-7 | TRBV14 | 12 | ASSLQQGPYEQY
TRBJ2-3 | TRBV5-1 | 13 | ASSFRGTSTDTQY
TRBJ1-2 | TRBV5-3 | 11 | ASSLDSGGPHT
TRBJ2-7 | TRBV18 | 12 | ASSRGQGEYEQY
TRBJ2-7 | TRBV7-9 | 13 | ASSLGYGGSYEQY
TRBJ2-2 | TRBV10-3 | 17 | AISSALGLAGGSTGELF
TRBJ2-7 | TRBV6-1 | 9 | ASGTAYEQY
TRBJ2-1 | TRBV9 | 14 | ASRAPGTSGGGEQF
TRBJ2-1 | TRBV6-5 | 13 | ASSSGGLARGEQF
TRBJ1-5 | TRBV5-1 | 13 | ASSLAGQGHQPQH
TRBJ2-2 | TRBV7-9 | 11 | ASRAQATGELF
TRBJ2-7 | TRBV6-1 | 10 | ASSGSSYEQY
TRBJ2-5 | TRBV5-1 | 13 | ASSLEAGYLKTQY
TRBJ2-1 | TRBV29-1 | 12 | SGILTGRLNEQF
TRBJ2-1 | TRBV29-1 | 10 | SVSSGRGEQF
TRBJ2-7 | TRBV2 | 12 | ASSEQGPSYEQY
TRBJ2-5 | TRBV5-4 | 14 | ASSTLGTSGAKTQY
TRBJ2-3 | TRBV11-3 | 11 | ASSGRGTDTQY
TRBJ2-1 | TRBV29-1 | 13 | SVGSGLAGVGEQF
TRBJ2-2 | TRBV10-3 | 13 | AISGGRLSTGELF
TRBJ2-7 | TRBV6-1 | 12 | ASKGQGDSYEQY
TRBJ2-4 | TRBV9 | 13 | ASSVIGDGTDIQY
TRBJ1-1 | TRBV5-1 | 12 | ASSSDRVNTEAF
TRBJ2-7 | TRBV27 | 11 | ASRLDASYEQY
TRBJ1-1 | TRBV5-1 | 12 | ASKGTLTHAEAF
TRBJ2-1 | TRBV11-3 | 17 | ASSLGGQSKRFSYNEQF
TRBJ2-3 | TRBV10-3 | 11 | AIQQRGTDTQY
TRBJ1-3 | TRBV6-5 | 11 | ASGKGLGNTIY
TRBJ2-2 | TRBV19 | 10 | ASSIGLGELF
TRBJ1-1 | TRBV4-1 | 11 | ASSQDWMTEAF
TRBJ1-5 | TRBV19 | 10 | ASRKGGQPQH
TRBJ2-7 | TRBV5-1 | 11 | ASSSDGDYEQY